This T cell receptor (beta chain) comes out of a study of control samples from healthy donors and cancer patients (dated by TCRdb to the early 2020s). Comments on this clone: Its target antigen remains unknown. Qualities for individual bases were not recorded, and no much larger clone is one base off.

The CDR3 numbers 13 residues from cysteine through phenylalanine. The DNA shown is the 39-base CDR3, in frame from base 1. The germline ends are 14 bases apart after V is trimmed by 3 bases and J by 8 bases. CDR1 and CDR2, per the germline V gene, are SGDLS and YYNGEE. Libraries were prepared through the immunoSEQ multiplex PCR assay. TCRdb re-hosts the immuneACCESS table, in-frame sequences only. Its copies lack some clones; in the studies checked, an unresolved V gene accounts for under half of them, and the cause for the rest is not known. Within this sample are over 60,000 clones, with over 85% of them counted one time only. The biggest ten clones account for under 2.5% of the sample.

This clonotype was sampled from a woman aged 55-70 years with head and neck cancer. Sequencing was done on a sample of PBMCs. This chain is built from TRBV9 and TRBJ1-2; the D gene identity is not certain. The sequenced DNA is TGTGCCAGCAGCGCGGAAGGTGTTGACGGCTACACCTTC. Its translation is CASSAEGVDGYTF.